The source of this TCR beta chain is a study of blood T cell repertoires in COVID-19. About the research overall: Collection of acute and convalescent COVID-19 samples took place in the United States, Italy and Spain.

The protocol was immunoSEQ multiplex PCR, while the TCRdb copy is restricted to in-frame clones and leaves out a portion. The sample comprises 100,000 or so clones, around 80% of which are singletons, and 18% rests with the top ten. The source is a man aged 80 or over with acute or convalescent COVID-19. The sample taken for sequencing was peripheral blood.

Here the CDR3 DNA reads TGCGCCAGCAGCTTTAGCGGGAGGGCATTGTATAATGAGCAGTACTTC. This sequence encodes CASSFSGRALYNEQYF. V gene TRBV5-1 combines with J gene TRBJ2-7; TRBD2 agrees at 11 bases. Trimming removed 2 bases from V and 7 bases from J; junction bases left unmatched: 11. The CDR3 length is 16 residues. The V gene's germline CDR1 is SGHRS and CDR2 YFSETQ. Drawing the rest from reference TRBV5-1 and TRBJ2-7, the complete variable domain is KAGVTQTPRYLIKTRGQQVTLSCSPISGHRSVSWYQQTPGQGLQFLFEYFSETQRNKGNFPGRFSGRQFSNSRSEMNVSTLELGDSALYLCASSFSGRALYNEQYFGPGTRLTVT.